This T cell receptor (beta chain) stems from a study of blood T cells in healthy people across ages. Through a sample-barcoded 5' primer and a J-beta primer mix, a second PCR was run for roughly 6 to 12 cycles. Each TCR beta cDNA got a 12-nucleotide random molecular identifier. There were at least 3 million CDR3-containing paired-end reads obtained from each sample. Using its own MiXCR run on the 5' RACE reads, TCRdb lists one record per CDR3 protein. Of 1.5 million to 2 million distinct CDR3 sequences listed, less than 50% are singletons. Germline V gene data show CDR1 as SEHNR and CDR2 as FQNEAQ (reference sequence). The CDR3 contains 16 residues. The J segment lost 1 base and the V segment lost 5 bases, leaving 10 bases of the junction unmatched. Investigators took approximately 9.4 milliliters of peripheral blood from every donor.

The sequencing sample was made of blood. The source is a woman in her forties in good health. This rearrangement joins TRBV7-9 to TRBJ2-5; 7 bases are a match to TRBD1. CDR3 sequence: CASSPTLTGAQETQYF. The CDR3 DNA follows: TGTGCCAGCAGCCCTACCCTCACAGGGGCCCAAGAGACCCAGTACTTC.